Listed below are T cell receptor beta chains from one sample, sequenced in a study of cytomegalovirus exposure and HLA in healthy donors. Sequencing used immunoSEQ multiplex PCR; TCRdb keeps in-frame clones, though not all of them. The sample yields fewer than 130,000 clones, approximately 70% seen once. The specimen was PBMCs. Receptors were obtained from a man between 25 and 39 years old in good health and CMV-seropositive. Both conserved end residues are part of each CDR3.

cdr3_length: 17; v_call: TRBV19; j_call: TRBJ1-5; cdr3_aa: CAKQRGGASERNQPQHF
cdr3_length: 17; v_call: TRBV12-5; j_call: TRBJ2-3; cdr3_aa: CASGLTLTSGVPDTQYF
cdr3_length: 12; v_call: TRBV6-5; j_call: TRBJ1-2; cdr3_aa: CASSYSAGGYTF
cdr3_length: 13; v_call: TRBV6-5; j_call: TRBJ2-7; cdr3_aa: CASSPGLVNAQYF
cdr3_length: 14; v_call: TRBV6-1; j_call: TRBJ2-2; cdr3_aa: CASRGQENTGELFF
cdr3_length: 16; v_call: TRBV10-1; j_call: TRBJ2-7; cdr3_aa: CASSDRQGTRAYEQYF
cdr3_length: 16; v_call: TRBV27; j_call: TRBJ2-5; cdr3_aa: CASRAGLAFLQETQYF
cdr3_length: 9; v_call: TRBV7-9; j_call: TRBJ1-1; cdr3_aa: CASSVRAFF
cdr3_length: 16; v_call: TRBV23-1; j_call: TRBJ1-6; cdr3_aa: CASNRHTPPYNSPLHF
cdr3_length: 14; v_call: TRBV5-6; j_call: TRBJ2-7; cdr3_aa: CASSRGQGLYEQYF
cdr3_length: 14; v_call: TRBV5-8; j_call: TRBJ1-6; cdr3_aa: CASSLDRGNSPLHF
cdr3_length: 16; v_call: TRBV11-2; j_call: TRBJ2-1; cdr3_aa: CASSTLGRGGHKEQFF
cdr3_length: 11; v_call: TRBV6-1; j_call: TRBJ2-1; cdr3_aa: CAVRGYNEQFF
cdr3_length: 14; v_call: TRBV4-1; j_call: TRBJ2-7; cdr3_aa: CASSLGLAAYEQYF
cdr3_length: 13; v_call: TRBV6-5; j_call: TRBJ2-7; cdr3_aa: CASSESGPVEQYF
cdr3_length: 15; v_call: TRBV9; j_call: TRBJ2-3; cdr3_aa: CASSVGDFLTDTQYF
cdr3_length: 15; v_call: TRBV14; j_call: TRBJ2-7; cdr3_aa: CASILQLANSYEQYF
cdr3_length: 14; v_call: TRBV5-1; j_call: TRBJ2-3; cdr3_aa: CASSLDRATDTQYF
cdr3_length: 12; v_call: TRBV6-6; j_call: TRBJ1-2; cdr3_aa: CASSYLPYGYTF
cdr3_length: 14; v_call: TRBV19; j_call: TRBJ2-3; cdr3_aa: CASSFGQGPDTQYF
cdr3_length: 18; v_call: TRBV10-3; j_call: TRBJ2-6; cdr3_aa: CATTDRVNPSSGANVLTF
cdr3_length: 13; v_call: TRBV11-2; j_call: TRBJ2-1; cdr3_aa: CASSSDRGAEQFF
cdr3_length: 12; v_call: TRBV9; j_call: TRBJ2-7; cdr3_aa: CASSANMAEQYF
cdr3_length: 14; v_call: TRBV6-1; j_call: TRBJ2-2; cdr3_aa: CASSEQGGTGELFF
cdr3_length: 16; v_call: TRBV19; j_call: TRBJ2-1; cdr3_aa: CASSTRAGNSYNEQFF
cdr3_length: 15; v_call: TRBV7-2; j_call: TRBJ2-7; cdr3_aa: CASSSAGTGFYEQYF
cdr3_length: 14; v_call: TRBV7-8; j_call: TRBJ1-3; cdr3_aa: CASRTGLRGNTIYF
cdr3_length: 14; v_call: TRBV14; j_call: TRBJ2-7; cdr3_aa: CASSQPGQNYEQYF
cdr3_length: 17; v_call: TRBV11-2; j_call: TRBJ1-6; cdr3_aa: CASSRQVGVGVDSPLHF
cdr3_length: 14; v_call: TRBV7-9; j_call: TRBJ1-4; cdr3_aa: CASSLGGPNEKLFF
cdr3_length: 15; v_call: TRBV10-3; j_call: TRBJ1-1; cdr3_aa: CAIRWDRALNTEAFF
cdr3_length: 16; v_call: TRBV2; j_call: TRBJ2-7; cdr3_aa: CARTSTGTSGSYEQYF
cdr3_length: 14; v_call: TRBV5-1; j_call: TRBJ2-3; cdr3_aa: CASREVSSTDTQYF
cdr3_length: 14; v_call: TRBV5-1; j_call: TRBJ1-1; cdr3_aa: CASSDLDGRNEAFF
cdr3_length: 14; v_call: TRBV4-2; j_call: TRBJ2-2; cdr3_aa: CASSPTGVTGELFF
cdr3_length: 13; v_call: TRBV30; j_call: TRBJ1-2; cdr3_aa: CAWNRDRPYGYTF
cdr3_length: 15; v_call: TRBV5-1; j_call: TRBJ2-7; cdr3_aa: CASSPALSGSYEQYF